Described below is a single T cell receptor (beta chain) sequence and its context. The length of the CDR3 is 15 residues. CDR1 and CDR2 from the germline V gene are SGHVS and FNYEAQ. With V trimmed by 4 bases and J by 6 bases, 9 bases remained unmatched. The sample is drawn from a study of T cell changes during pregnancy in multiple sclerosis. Using immunoSEQ multiplex PCR, the repertoire was profiled, and TCRdb retains in-frame clones only, with some absent. The sample has 64,000 or so clones; approximately 92% are singletons. The sequence came from a female donor with multiple sclerosis, enrolled in a pregnancy study. Sample: peripheral blood, taken in the first trimester of pregnancy. The V call is TRBV7-6, the J call TRBJ2-3; the match to TRBD2 covers 8 bases. The CDR3 loop reads CASSSVVAGRDTQYF. CDR3 coding DNA: TGTGCCAGCAGCTCTGTGGTAGCGGGGCGGGATACGCAGTATTTT.